Listed here are 23 T cell receptor beta chains from one sample, sequenced in a study of regulatory T cells in long-lasting Graves disease. HTBI primers from iRepertoire and Arm-PCR of CDR3 regions yielded the TCR beta libraries. TCRdb re-analysed the multiplex PCR reads in MiXCR, keeping a single row per CDR3 protein. This table holds 300,000 to 400,000 distinct CDR3 sequences, roughly a sixth found once. This sample's time point: newly diagnosed GD, antithyroid drugs for less than 3 months. Extracted PBMC RNA gave rise to the TCR library. The material was peripheral blood mononuclear cells (PBMCs), obtained at new diagnosis, from a patient treated with antithyroid drugs. The receptors come from a female donor with Graves disease.

The chain recombines TRBV6-1 with TRBJ2-3, with 11 nucleotides matching TRBD2. Looked up from germline, CDR1 is MNHNS and CDR2 is SASEGT. With 4 bases clipped from V and 0 bases from J, the junction kept 3 bases outside the gene matches. CDR3 length: 16 amino acids. The CDR3 is CASSGGLAASTDTQYF. The CDR3, as DNA: TGTGCCAGCAGTGGGGGACTAGCGGCTAGCACAGATACGCAGTATTTT.

This clonotype was recorded many times. J is TRBJ2-5 and V is TRBV27; D is perhaps TRBD2 (6 bases). This CDR3 is 15 amino acids long. The germline V gene encodes CDR1 MNHEY and CDR2 SMNVEV (reference sequence). V was cut by 9 bases and J by 2 bases, with 19 bases left in between. The CDR3, as DNA: TGTGCCAGTTCCTCTTCGTACGGGGGACAAGAGACCCAGTACTTC. Translation gives CASSSSYGGQETQYF.

This clonotype was picked up a small number of times. The rearrangement links TRBV7-9 to TRBJ1-2; D gene ambiguous. Germline values: CDR1 SEHNR, CDR2 FQNEAQ (reference sequence). Trimming removed 5 bases at V and 6 bases at J, with 10 bases between. This CDR3 has 12 residues. CDR3 residues: CASSLGLDGYTF. CDR3 nucleotide sequence: TGTGCCAGCAGCCTAGGGTTGGATGGCTACACCTTC.

This clonotype was recorded many times. The rearrangement uses TRBV24-1 and TRBJ1-2, with D possibly being TRBD1 (5 bases). This CDR3 region has 16 residues. The V gene lost 3 bases and the J gene lost 1 base, with 14 bases spanning the gap. CDR1 is KGHDR, CDR2 SFDVKD, per germline. CDR3 sequence (DNA): TGTGCCACCAGTGATCATTCAGGGACGGGTAACTATGGCTACACCTTC. This codes for CATSDHSGTGNYGYTF.

This clonotype was observed many times. The chain employs TRBV10-1 and TRBJ2-1, with TRBD2 matching 7 bases. CDR1 is WNHNN and CDR2 is SYGVQD in the germline V gene (reference sequence). Trimming removed 0 bases from V and 4 bases from J; junction bases left unmatched: 6. This CDR3 has 16 residues. In nucleotides, the CDR3 is TGCGCCAGCAGTGAGTCGCGGGGGAGGGATTACAATGAGCAGTTCTTC. It encodes CASSESRGRDYNEQFF.

This clonotype was counted many times. The rearrangement links TRBV3-1 to TRBJ1-3; D is ambiguous. The germline V gene encodes CDR1 LGHDT and CDR2 YNNKEL (reference sequence). V gave up 6 bases and J gave up 0 bases, with 9 bases separating them. The CDR3 runs to 14 residues. The CDR3 sequence is CASSWTDSGNTIYF. The CDR3 DNA is TGTGCCAGCAGTTGGACGGACTCTGGAAACACCATATATTTT.

There are many counts of this clonotype. The rearrangement links TRBV20-1 to TRBJ2-3, with D possibly being TRBD2 (6 bases). This CDR3 spans 17 amino acids. Between the trimmed V and J ends, which lost 6 bases and 2 bases, there was a span of 24 bases. CDR1 is DFQATT, CDR2 SNEGSKA, per germline (reference sequence). CDR3 sequence: CSAHPYPDSGITDTQYF. CDR3 DNA sequence: TGCAGTGCCCACCCTTATCCCGATAGCGGCATCACAGATACGCAGTATTTT.

J is TRBJ1-5 and V is TRBV12-3 or TRBV12-4; D not resolved. The V end was cut by 2 bases, the J end by 5 bases, with 4 bases between. The CDR3 covers 12 residues. CDR3 in DNA: TGTGCCAGCAGTTTATTGCATCAGCCCCAGCATTTT. Amino acids: CASSLLHQPQHF.

This clonotype occurred a few times. V usage is TRBV29-1 and J usage is TRBJ2-1, with D unclear. This CDR3 contains 12 residues. Deletions cut 1 base from V and 8 bases from J, with 9 bases between. Germline CDR1 reads SQVTM; CDR2 reads ANQGSEA. The DNA of the CDR3 is TGCAGCGTTGAAGTGGCAGTCTATGAGCAGTTCTTC. Protein product: CSVEVAVYEQFF.

This clonotype was observed at least ten times. This CDR3 is CAWSYNEKLFF. CDR3 sequence (DNA): TGTGCCTGGAGTTATAATGAAAAACTGTTTTTT. The rearrangement joins TRBV30 to TRBJ1-4; D gene unclear. Germline CDR1 reads GTSNPN; CDR2 reads SVGIG (reference sequence). Deletions cut 2 bases from V and 4 bases from J, with 2 bases between. The CDR3 has 11 amino acids.

V usage is TRBV9 and J usage is TRBJ2-3; D unresolved. The CDR3 contains 14 residues. The V end lost 4 bases, the J end lost 2 bases, and 11 bases lay between the germline ends. Germline values: CDR1 SGDLS, CDR2 YYNGEE. CDR3 DNA sequence: TGTGCCAGCAGCACCCGCAAGATCACAGATACGCAGTATTTT. Translated: CASSTRKITDTQYF.

This clonotype has a count of ten or more. The J gene is TRBJ1-1, the V gene TRBV9; D perhaps matches TRBD1 (5 bases). The germline V and J ends were trimmed by 0 bases and 3 bases, with 21 bases remaining between them. Germline lookup yields CDR1 SGDLS and CDR2 YYNGEE. This CDR3 spans 18 amino acids. The DNA of the CDR3 is TGTGCCAGCAGCGTAGGGAAAGGCAGGGTTGGTGTTCACACTGAAGCTTTCTTT. It yields the protein CASSVGKGRVGVHTEAFF.

In regard to this clonotype: Possible read error: a much larger clone is one base away. The chain combines TRBV27 with TRBJ2-1; 12 bases align to TRBD2. This CDR3 comprises 14 residues. Per germline, CDR1 MNHEY and CDR2 SMNVEV (reference sequence). The CDR3 sequence is CASNLGLAGSEQSF. CDR3 sequence (DNA): TGTGCCAGCAACCTAGGACTAGCGGGAAGTGAGCAGTCCTTC.

The V gene is TRBV25-1, the J gene TRBJ2-6; D ambiguous. The CDR3 loop spans 13 amino acids. Germline CDR1 and CDR2: MGHDK and SYGVNS. V lost 4 bases to trimming and J lost 4 bases, with 5 bases between them. The CDR3 sequence: CASSVEGANVLTF. The CDR3 DNA reads TGTGCCAGCAGTGTTGAGGGGGCCAACGTCCTGACTTTC.

This clonotype has ten or more counts. The genes are TRBV7-2 and TRBJ2-3; weak D call: TRBD2 (5 bases). Looked up from germline, CDR1 is SGHTA and CDR2 is FQGNSA. The CDR3 contains 13 residues. V was clipped by 3 bases and J by 4 bases, with 8 bases between them. The CDR3 loop reads CASSFLAADTQYF. The DNA for the CDR3 is TGTGCCAGCAGCTTCCTAGCAGCAGATACGCAGTATTTT.

The J gene is TRBJ1-2, the V gene TRBV6-2 or TRBV6-3, with 8 positions matching TRBD1. The CDR3 has 15 amino acids. CDR1 and CDR2 (germline): MNHEY, SVGEGT. V lost 2 bases and J lost 8; bases outside the gene matches: 10. The CDR3 sequence: CASSYRRQGARGYTF. DNA of the CDR3: TGTGCCAGCAGTTACAGGCGGCAGGGGGCGAGGGGCTACACCTTC.

This clonotype was observed many times. This chain joins TRBV24-1 and TRBJ2-1; a weak D match, TRBD2 (6 bases). V lost 3 bases and J 9 bases, leaving 11 bases between the germline ends. CDR1 is KGHDR and CDR2 is SFDVKD in the germline V gene. The CDR3 length is 13 residues. CDR3 DNA sequence: TGTGCCACCAGTGATCCCGGAGGGGTTGAGCAGTTCTTC. This gives the protein CATSDPGGVEQFF.

V usage is TRBV6-2 or TRBV6-3 and J usage is TRBJ2-4; D not certain. The CDR3 consists of 12 residues. CDR1 and CDR2 from the germline V gene are MNHEY and SVGEGT. The germline V and J ends were trimmed by 8 bases and 5 bases, with 10 bases remaining between them. The CDR3 DNA reads TGTGCCAGCGGGCAGAGCGAAAACATTCAGTACTTC. This encodes CASGQSENIQYF.

This clonotype was seen only a few times. The chain recombines TRBV6-1 with TRBJ1-5; tentative D call: TRBD1 (6 bases). The CDR3 totals 15 residues. V lost 8 bases to trimming and J lost 6 bases, with 20 bases between them. Germline CDR1 is MNHNS and CDR2 is SASEGT. CDR3 protein: CASRREDRTGQPQHF. The CDR3 DNA reads as TGTGCCAGCCGGCGGGAGGACAGAACGGGTCAGCCCCAGCATTTT.

This clonotype was counted many times. CDR3 amino acids: CASKDDRSVYNEQFF. In DNA, the CDR3 is TGTGCCAGCAAAGATGACAGGAGCGTCTACAATGAGCAGTTCTTC. This chain uses TRBV27 with TRBJ2-1, with D tentatively TRBD1 (6 bases). This CDR3 has 15 residues. Trimming shortened V by 7 bases and J by 3 bases, and 16 bases separated the two germline ends. Germline V gene data show CDR1 as MNHEY and CDR2 as SMNVEV (reference sequence).

This clonotype was counted at least ten times. The chain recombines TRBV9 with TRBJ2-3; no clear D gene. V lost 0 bases to trimming and J lost 0 bases, with 2 bases between them. Germline loops: CDR1 SGDLS, CDR2 YYNGEE. There are 13 residues in the CDR3. CDR3 nucleotide sequence: TGTGCCAGCAGCGTAGCTAGCACAGATACGCAGTATTTT. It encodes CASSVASTDTQYF.

This clonotype was recorded many times. The chain couples TRBV7-3 to TRBJ2-5, with D perhaps given as TRBD1 or TRBD2 (5 bases each). The V and J ends lost 2 bases and 0 bases respectively, with 16 bases between them. Looked up from germline, CDR1 is SGHTA and CDR2 is FQGTGA. The CDR3 is 17 amino acids. CDR3 DNA: TGTGCCAGCAGCTTAGGAAGGGGACCCAGGTACCAAGAGACCCAGTACTTC. Its translation: CASSLGRGPRYQETQYF.

This clonotype was observed a handful of times. CDR3 sequence (DNA): TGTGCCAGCAGCCCCCGGGACGGCTATGAAAAACTGTTTTTT. It is translated as CASSPRDGYEKLFF. The rearrangement joins TRBV7-9 to TRBJ1-4; D may be TRBD1 (5 bases). V was clipped by 5 bases and J by 6 bases, with 13 bases between them. The germline gives CDR1 SEHNR, CDR2 FQNEAQ (reference sequence). This CDR3 spans 14 amino acids.